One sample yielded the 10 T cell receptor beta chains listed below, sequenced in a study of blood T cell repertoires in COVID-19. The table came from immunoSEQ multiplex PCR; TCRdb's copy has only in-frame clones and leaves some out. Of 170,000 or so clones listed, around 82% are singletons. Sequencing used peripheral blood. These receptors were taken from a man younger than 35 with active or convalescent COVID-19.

The CDR3 loop is CASSQAGQGAGGYTF. CDR3 nucleotide sequence: TGTGCCAGCAGCCAAGCCGGACAGGGGGCGGGTGGCTACACCTTC. The V and J genes are TRBV3-1 (or the pseudogene TRBV3-2) and TRBJ1-2; 11 bases are shared with TRBD1. The CDR3 length is 15 residues. Looked up from germline, CDR1 is LGHDT and CDR2 is YNNKEL (reference sequence). V lost 1 base to trimming and J lost 7 bases; unmatched junction nucleotides: 5.

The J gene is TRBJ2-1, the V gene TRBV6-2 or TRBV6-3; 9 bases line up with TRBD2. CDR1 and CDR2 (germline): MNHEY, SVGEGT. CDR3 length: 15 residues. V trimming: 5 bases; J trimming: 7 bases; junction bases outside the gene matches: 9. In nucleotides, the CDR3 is TGTGCCAGCAGTCACATATTAGCGGGGGAAAATGAGCAGTTCTTC. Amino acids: CASSHILAGENEQFF.

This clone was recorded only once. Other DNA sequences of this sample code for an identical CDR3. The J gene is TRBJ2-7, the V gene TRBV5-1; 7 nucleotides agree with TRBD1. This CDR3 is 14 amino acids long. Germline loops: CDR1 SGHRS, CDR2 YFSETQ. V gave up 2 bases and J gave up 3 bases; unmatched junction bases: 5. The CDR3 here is CASSLGTVDYEQYF. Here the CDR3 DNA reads TGCGCCAGCAGCTTAGGGACAGTGGACTACGAGCAGTACTTC.

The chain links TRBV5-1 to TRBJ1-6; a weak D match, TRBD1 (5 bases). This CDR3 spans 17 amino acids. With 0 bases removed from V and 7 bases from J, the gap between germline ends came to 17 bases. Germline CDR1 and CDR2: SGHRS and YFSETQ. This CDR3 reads CASSLEGPRRGNSPLHF. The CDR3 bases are TGCGCCAGCAGCTTGGAGGGGCCTCGGAGGGGAAATTCACCCCTCCACTTT.

This chain's CDR3 is CASSQTGGEYEQYF. In nucleotides, the CDR3 is TGTGCCAGCTCACAAACAGGGGGGGAGTACGAGCAGTACTTC. This chain links TRBV18 with TRBJ2-7; possible D gene TRBD1, 8 bases. Germline V gene data show CDR1 as KGHSH and CDR2 as LQKENI. V lost 4 bases and J 4 bases, leaving 14 bases between the germline ends. This CDR3 region has 14 residues.

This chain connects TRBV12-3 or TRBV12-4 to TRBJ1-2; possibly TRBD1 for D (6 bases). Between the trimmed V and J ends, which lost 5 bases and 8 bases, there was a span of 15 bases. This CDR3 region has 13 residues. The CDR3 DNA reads TGTGCCAGCAGTCAACAGGGCCTAGGCGGCTACACCTTC. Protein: CASSQQGLGGYTF.

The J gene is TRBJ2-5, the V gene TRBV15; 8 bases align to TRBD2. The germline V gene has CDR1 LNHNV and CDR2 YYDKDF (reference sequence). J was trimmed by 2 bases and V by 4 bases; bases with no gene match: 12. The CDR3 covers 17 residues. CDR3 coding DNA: TGTGCCACCAGCACCCCGAAGGTACTAGCGGCACAAGAGACCCAGTACTTC. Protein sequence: CATSTPKVLAAQETQYF.

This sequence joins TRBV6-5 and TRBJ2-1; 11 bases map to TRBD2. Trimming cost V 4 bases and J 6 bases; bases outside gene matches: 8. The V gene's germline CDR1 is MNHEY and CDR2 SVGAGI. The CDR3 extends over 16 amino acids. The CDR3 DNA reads TGTGCCAGCAGTTCCTATAGCGGGAGGGCCTCCAATGAGCAGTTCTTC. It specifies CASSSYSGRASNEQFF.

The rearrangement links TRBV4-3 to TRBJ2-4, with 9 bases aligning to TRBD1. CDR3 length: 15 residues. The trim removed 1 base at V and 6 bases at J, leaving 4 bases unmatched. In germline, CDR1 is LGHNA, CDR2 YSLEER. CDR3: CASSQGQGGRNIQYF. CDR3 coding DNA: TGCGCCAGCAGCCAAGGACAGGGGGGAAGAAACATTCAGTACTTC.

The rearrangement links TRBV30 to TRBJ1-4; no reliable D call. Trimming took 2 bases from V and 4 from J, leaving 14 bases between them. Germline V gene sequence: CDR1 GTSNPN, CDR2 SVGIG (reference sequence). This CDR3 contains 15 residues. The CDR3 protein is CAWSTTRLSNEKLFF. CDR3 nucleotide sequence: TGTGCCTGGAGTACGACGCGACTGAGTAATGAAAAACTGTTTTTT.